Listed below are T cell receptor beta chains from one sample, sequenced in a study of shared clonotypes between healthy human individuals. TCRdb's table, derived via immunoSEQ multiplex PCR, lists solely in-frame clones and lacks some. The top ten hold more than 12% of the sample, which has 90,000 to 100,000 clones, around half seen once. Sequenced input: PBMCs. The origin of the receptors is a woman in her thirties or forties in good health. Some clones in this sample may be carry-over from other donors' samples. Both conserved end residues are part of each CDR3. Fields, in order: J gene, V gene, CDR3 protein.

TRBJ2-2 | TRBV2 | CAGSWGLVGTGELFF
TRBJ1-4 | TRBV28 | CASLSPGRINEKLFF
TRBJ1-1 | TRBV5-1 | CASSLMRGNTEAFF
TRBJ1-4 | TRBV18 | CASSPGPPATNEKLFF
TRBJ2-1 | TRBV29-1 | CSVGGRGLDLNEQFF
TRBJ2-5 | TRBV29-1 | CSESGGAGRTQYF
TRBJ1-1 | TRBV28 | CASKTPDRNTEAFF
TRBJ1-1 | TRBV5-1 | CASSMRGDTEAFF
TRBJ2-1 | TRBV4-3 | CASSQEDIPSGRVSSYNEQFF
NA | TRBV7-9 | CASSSTGEQYF
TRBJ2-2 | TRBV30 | CAWKSGATSNTGELFF
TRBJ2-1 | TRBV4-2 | CASTHLRDNEQFF
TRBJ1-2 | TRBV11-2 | CASSSLSGRDYGYTF
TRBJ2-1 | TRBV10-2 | CASSEASGLAGYEQFF
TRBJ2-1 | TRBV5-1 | CASSLSGQQNEQFF
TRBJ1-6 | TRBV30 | CAWSGRTAYNSPLHF
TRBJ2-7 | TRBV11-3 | CASSTAAGLFRADAYEQYF
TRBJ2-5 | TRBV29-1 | CSVEAGSRETQYF
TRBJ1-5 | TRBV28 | CASSLIQGAQPQHF
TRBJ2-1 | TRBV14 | CASSGREFEQFF
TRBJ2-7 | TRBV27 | CASSDKGSPSEQYF
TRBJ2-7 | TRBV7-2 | CASSPREGYEQYF
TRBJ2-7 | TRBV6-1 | CASSEARLAGAGEQYF
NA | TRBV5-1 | CASSDQIEQYF
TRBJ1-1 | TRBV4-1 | CASSQDPRGQGARTEAFF
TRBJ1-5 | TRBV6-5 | CASSPGRNQPQHF
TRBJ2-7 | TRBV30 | CAWSDSVGEQYF
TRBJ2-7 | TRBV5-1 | CASSLDGSGLEQYF
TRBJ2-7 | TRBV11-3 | CASSLPPNYEQYF
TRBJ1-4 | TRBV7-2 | CASSLESTNEKLFF
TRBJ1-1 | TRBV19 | CASSMRTGWENTEAFF
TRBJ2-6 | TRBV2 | CASRGATGANVLTF
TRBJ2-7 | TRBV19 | CASSIWEGSGEQYF
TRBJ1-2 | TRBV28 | CASRLNRGGGYTF
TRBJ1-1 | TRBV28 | CASSFLRGGYTEAFF
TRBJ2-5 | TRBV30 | CAWSGRQGAGRSKETQYF
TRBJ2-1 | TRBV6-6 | CASSYQPGLYFF
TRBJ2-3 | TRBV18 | CASSDLAGDTQYF
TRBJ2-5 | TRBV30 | CAWSGRTGLAAGETQYF
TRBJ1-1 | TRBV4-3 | CASSPPRGLNTEAFF
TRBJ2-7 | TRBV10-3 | CAISDWFEQYF
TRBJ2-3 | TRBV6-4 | CASSDRTDTDTQYF
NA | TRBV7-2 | CASSLIRGQVDEQYF
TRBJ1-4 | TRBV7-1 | CASSSGGETNEKLFF
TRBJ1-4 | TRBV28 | CASSLSGTEKLFF
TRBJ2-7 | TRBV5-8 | CASSYRTSGTFEQYF
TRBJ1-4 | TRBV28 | CASSGGSYEKLFF
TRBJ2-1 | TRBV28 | CASMPSGYNEQFF
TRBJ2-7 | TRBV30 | CAYKGPPGYEQYF